This TCR beta chain derives from a study of CD8 T cells in Susac syndrome. Trimming at V came to 1 base and at J to 7 bases, leaving 6 bases not matched to a gene. The CDR3 is made up of 14 amino acids. CDR1 is DFQATT and CDR2 is SNEGSKA in the germline V gene (reference sequence). In blood CD8+ and CD4+ T cells, TCR beta underwent sequencing. Random hexamers were used to reverse transcribe about 0.5 to 1 ug of RNA. TCRdb used MiXCR to reprocess the immunoSEQ multiplex PCR reads, holding one entry per CDR3 protein. Altogether roughly 160,000 distinct CDR3 sequences are present, roughly 95% being singletons, with the ten largest covering approximately 0.12%.

The chain joins TRBV20-1 to TRBJ2-1; 8 positions agree with TRBD1. The sample taken for sequencing was CD4+ T cells from PBMCs. The sequence was obtained from a human donor with Susac syndrome. The CDR3 nucleotides are TGCAGTGCTAGAGTGACAGGGGCAGGGAATGAGCAGTTCTTC. This translates into CSARVTGAGNEQFF.